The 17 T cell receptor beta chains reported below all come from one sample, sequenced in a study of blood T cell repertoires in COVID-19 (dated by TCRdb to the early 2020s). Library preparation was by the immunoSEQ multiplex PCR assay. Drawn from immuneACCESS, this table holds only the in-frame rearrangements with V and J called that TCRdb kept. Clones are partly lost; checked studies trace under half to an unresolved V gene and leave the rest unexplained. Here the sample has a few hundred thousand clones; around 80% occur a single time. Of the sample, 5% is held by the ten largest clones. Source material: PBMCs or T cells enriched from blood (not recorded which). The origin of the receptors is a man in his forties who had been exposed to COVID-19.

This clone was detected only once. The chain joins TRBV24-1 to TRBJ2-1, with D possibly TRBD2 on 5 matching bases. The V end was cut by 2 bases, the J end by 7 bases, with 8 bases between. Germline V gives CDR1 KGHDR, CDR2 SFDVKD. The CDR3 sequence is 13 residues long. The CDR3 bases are TGTGCCACCAGTGATTCCCCGGGGAATGAGCAGTTCTTC. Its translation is CATSDSPGNEQFF.

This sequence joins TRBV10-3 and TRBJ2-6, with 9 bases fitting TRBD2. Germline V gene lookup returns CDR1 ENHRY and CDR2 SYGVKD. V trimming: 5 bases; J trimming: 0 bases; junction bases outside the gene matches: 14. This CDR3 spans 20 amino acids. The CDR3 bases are TGTGCCATCAGTTCGGGACTAGCCTTCACCCGAGCCTCTGGGGCCAACGTCCTGACTTTC. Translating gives CAISSGLAFTRASGANVLTF.

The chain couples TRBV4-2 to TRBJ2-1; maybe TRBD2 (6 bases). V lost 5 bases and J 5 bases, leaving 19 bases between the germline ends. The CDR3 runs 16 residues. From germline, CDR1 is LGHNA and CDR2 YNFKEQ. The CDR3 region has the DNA TGTGCCAGCAGCGGGCAGGAGGGCAGAATCAACAATGAGCAGTTCTTC. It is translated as CASSGQEGRINNEQFF.

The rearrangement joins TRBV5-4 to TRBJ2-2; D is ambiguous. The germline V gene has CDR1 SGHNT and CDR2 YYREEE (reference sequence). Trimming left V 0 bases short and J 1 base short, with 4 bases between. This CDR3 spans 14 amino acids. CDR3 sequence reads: CASSLGGNTGELFF. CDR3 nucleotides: TGTGCCAGCAGCTTGGGAGGGAACACCGGGGAGCTGTTTTTT.

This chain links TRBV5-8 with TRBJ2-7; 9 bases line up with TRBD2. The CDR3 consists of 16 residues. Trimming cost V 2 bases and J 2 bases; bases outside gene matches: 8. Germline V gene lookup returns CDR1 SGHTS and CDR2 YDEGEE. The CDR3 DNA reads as TGTGCCAGCAGCTTAGGTAGCGGGAGTTTAACCTACGAGCAGTACTTC. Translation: CASSLGSGSLTYEQYF.

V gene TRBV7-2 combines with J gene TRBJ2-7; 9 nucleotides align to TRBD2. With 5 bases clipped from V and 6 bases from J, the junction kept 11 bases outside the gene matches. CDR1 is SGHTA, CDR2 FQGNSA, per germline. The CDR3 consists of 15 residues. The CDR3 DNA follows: TGTGCCAGCAGCACTGAGGCTAGCGGGATTATCGAGCAGTACTTC. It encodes CASSTEASGIIEQYF.

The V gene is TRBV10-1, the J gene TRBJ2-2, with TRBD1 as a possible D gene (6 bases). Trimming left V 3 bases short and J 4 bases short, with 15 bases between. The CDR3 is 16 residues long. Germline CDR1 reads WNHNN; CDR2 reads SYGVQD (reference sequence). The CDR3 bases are TGCGCCAGCAGTGATGTGGGGGCGCAGGGCACCGGGGAGCTGTTTTTT. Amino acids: CASSDVGAQGTGELFF.

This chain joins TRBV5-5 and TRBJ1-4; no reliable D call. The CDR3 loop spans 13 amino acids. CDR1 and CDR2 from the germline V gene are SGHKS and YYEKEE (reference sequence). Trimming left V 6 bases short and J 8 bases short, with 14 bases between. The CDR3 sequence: CASTLPGGEKLFF. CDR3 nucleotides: TGTGCCAGCACCCTACCGGGTGGGGAAAAACTGTTTTTT.

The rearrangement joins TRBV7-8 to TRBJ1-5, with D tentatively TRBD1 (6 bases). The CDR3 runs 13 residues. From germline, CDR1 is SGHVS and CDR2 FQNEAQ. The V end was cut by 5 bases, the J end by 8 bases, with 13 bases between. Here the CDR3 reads CASSPRGAEPQHF. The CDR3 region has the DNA TGTGCCAGCAGCCCCAGGGGTGCTGAGCCCCAGCATTTT. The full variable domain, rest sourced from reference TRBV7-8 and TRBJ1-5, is GAGVSQSPRYKVAKRGQDVALRCDPISGHVSLFWYQQALGQGPEFLTYFQNEAQLDKSGLPSDRFFAERPEGSVSTLKIQRTQQEDSAVYLCASSPRGAEPQHFGDGTRLSIL.

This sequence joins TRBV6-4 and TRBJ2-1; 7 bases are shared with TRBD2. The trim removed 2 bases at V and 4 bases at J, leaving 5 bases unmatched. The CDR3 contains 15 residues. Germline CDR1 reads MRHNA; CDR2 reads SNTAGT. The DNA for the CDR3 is TGTGCCAGCAGTGACGAAGGGAGGGAGTACAATGAGCAGTTCTTC. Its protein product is CASSDEGREYNEQFF.

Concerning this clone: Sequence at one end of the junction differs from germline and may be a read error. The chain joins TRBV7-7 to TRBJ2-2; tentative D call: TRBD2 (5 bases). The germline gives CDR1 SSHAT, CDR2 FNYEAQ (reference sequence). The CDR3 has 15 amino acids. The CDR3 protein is CASSLSGEPRGELFF. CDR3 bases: TGTGCTAGCAGCTTATCCGGGGAACCCCGCGGGGAGCTGTTTTTT.

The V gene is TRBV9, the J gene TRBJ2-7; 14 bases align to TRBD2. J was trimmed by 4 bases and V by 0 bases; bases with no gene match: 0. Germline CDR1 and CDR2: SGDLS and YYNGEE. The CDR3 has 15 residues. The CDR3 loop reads CASSVGLAGGYEQYF. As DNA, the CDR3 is TGTGCCAGCAGCGTAGGACTAGCGGGAGGGTACGAGCAGTACTTC.

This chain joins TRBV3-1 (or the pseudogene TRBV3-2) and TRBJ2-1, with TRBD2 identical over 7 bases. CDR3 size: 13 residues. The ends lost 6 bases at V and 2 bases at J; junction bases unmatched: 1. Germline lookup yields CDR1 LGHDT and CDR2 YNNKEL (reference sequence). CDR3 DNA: TGTGCCAGCAGAGCGGGGACCTACAATGAGCAGTTCTTC. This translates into CASRAGTYNEQFF.

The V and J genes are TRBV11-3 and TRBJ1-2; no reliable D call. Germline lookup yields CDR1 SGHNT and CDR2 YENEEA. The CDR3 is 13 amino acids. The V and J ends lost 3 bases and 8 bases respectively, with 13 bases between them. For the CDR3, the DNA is TGTGCCAGCAGCTTCGAGAAGAGATCGGGCTACACCTTC. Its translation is CASSFEKRSGYTF.

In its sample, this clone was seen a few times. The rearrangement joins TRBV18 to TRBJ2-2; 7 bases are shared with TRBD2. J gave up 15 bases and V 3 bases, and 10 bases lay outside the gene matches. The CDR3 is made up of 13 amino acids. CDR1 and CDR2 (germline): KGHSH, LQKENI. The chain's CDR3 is CASSPERDYTLFF. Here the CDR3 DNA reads TGTGCCAGCTCACCCGAGCGGGACTACACGTTGTTTTTT.

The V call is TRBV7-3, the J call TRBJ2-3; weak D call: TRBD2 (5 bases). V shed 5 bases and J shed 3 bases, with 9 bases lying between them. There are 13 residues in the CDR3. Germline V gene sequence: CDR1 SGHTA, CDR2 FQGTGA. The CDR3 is CASSDYTTDTQYF. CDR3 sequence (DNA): TGTGCCAGCAGCGACTACACTACAGATACGCAGTATTTT. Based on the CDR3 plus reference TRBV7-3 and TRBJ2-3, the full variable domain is GAGVSQTPSNKVTEKGKYVELRCDPISGHTALYWYRQSLGQGPEFLIYFQGTGAADDSGLPNDRFFAVRPEGSVSTLKIQRTERGDSAVYLCASSDYTTDTQYFGPGTRLTVL.

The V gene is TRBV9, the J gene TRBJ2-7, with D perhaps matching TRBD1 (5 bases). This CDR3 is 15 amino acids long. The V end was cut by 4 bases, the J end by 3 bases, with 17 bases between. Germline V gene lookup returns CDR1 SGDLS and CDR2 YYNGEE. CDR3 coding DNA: TGTGCCAGCAGCCCCCTCGAGGACACAGACTACGAGCAGTACTTC. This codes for CASSPLEDTDYEQYF.